This TCR beta chain was identified during a study of CD8 T cells in ankylosing spondylitis. Concerning this clonotype itself: What it binds is not known.

Quantitative 5'-RACE with molecular barcodes was used to make the TCR beta libraries. TCRdb re-analysed the 5' RACE reads in MiXCR, keeping a single row per CDR3 protein. The sample has approximately 220,000 distinct CDR3 sequences, around a quarter seen once; the top ten hold about 7%. Study results and limitations: Blood from ankylosing spondylitis patients appeared to carry a characteristic roughly 8-variant TCR beta motif. Matched synovial fluid from ankylosing spondylitis patients was reported to be enriched for disease-linked clones. Past research had described some motif variants in reactive arthritis synovial fluid and blood.

V gave up 5 bases and J gave up 5 bases; unmatched junction bases: 10. This CDR3 comprises 15 residues. The chain has TRBV12-3 or TRBV12-4 and TRBJ2-7; 9 bases map to TRBD1. This clonotype originated in a male donor with ankylosing spondylitis or in good health (not recorded which). The sample was blood, either unsorted or a sorted T cell fraction (not recorded which). In nucleotides, the CDR3 is TGTGCCAGCAGTGACTCCGGGACAGGGACCCACGAGCAGTACTTC. Its translation: CASSDSGTGTHEQYF.